The T cell receptor (beta chain) described here comes from a study of blood T cell repertoires in COVID-19. Study context: The origin of the acute and convalescent COVID-19 samples was the United States, Italy and Spain. In each case, the material was cDNA or gDNA derived from T cells, B-cell-depleted T cells, or PBMCs.

Per the study methods: Estimated nucleated cell counts came from reference gene primer amplification. TCRdb's copy holds only in-frame clones and misses some; the assay was immunoSEQ multiplex PCR. Clonal size and the V and J genes are those of that table, whereas D and trimming came from the DNA. The profile covers roughly 66,000 clones, with 91% appearing a single time and around 7% taken by the ten largest. This clone was recorded a few times. The CDR3 length is 16 residues. V gave up 0 bases and J gave up 4 bases; unmatched junction bases: 6. The germline CDR1 and CDR2 sequences are SGHNT and YYREEE (reference sequence).

The origin of this receptor is a human donor in a cohort sampled during active COVID-19. The sequenced sample was peripheral blood. V and J are TRBV5-4 and TRBJ1-4; 7 bases agree with TRBD1. The CDR3 DNA reads TGTGCCAGCAGCTTGGACCCGGACAGGTTTAATGAAAAACTGTTTTTT. This translates into CASSLDPDRFNEKLFF.